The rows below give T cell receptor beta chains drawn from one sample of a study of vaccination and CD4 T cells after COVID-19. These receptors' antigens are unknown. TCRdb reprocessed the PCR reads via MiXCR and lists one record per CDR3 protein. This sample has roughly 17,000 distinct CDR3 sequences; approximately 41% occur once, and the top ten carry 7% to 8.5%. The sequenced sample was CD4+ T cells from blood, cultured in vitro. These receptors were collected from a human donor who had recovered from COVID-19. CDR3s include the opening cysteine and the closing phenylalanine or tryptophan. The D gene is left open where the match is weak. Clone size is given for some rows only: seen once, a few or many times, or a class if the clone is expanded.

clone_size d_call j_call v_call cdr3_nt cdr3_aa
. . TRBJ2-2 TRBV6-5 TGTGCCAGCAGTTACTTTAGGAACACCGGGGAGCTGTTTTTT CASSYFRNTGELFF
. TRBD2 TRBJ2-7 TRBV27 TGTGCCAGCAGTTGGGGACTAGCGGGAGGGGGCTACGAGCAGTACTTC CASSWGLAGGGYEQYF
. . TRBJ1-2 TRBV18 TGTGCCAGCTCACAAGACAGCAAATATGGCTACACCTTC CASSQDSKYGYTF
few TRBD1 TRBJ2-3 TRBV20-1 TGCAGTGCTGGACCGGACAGGGTCACAGATACGCAGTATTTT CSAGPDRVTDTQYF
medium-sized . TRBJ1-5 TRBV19 TGTGCCAGTAGTATAGGGAAAGGGGGAGGCAATCAGCCCCAGCATTTT CASSIGKGGGNQPQHF
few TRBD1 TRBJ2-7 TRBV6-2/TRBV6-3 TGTGCCAGCGGCCGGGACAGTCAGCACGAGCAGTACTTC CASGRDSQHEQYF
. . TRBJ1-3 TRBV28 TGTGCCAGCATCCGGGCGAGCTCTGGAAACACCATATATTTT CASIRASSGNTIYF
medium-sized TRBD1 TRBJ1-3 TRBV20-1 TGCAGTGCTAAGAGACCGGGACAGACTCCTCCGTACTCTGGAAACACCATATATTTT CSAKRPGQTPPYSGNTIYF
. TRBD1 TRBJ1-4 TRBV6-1 TGTGCCAGCAGTGAAGCGCTAGGGGGACAGGGAGGAGAAAAACTGTTTTTT CASSEALGGQGGEKLFF
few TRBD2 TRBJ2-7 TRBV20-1 TGCAGTGCAGCGGGAGGGCCCTACGAGCAGTACTTC CSAAGGPYEQYF
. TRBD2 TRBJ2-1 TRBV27 TGTGCCAGTGCCGGCGGGAGACGTTCCTACAATGAGCAGTTCTTC CASAGGRRSYNEQFF
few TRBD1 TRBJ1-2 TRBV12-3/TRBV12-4 TGTGCCAGCAGTCCCCTTGAGGGGGCACGCTACACCTTC CASSPLEGARYTF
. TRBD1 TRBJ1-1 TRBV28 TGTGCCAGCAGTTTGGTACAGGGGGCTGGTACTGAAGCTTTCTTT CASSLVQGAGTEAFF
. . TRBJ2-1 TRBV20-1 TGCAGTGCTACGGACACCCAAACCTACAATGAGCAGTTCTTC CSATDTQTYNEQFF
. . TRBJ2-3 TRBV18 TGTGCCAGCTCACCATTTAGCAGTGGTGGCACAGATACGCAGTATTTT CASSPFSSGGTDTQYF
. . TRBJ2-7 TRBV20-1 TGCAGTGCTAGAGAGGCGGCAGGGGTGGGGTACGAGCAGTACTTC CSAREAAGVGYEQYF
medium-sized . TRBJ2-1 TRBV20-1 TGCAGTGCTAGCAGGGGGGGAACGGCGAATGAGCAGTTCTTC CSASRGGTANEQFF
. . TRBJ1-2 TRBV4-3 TGCGCCAGCAGCCAAACACAGGGAGGGGGCTACACCTTC CASSQTQGGGYTF
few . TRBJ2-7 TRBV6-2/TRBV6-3 TGTGCCAGCAGTTTGGGGGAATCCCACGAGCAGTACTTC CASSLGESHEQYF
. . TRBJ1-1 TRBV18 TGTGCCAGCTCACCGGGGCGACAGGCCAACACTGAAGCTTTCTTT CASSPGRQANTEAFF
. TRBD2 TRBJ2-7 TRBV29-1 TGCAGCGTCACGACTAGCGGGAGAGTCTACGAGCAGTACTTC CSVTTSGRVYEQYF
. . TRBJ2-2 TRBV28 TGTGCCAGCAGTTCCCGGGCCGTACTGAACACCGGGGAGCTGTTTTTT CASSSRAVLNTGELFF
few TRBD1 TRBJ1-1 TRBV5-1 TGCGCCAGCACGAAGGAGGGGGCGCGCCCCACTGAAGCTTTCTTT CASTKEGARPTEAFF
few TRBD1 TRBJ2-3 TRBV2 TGTGCCAGCAGTGCTCAGGGGGCCACAGATACGCAGTATTTT CASSAQGATDTQYF
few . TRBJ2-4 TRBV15 TGTGCCACCAGCAGAGAGCTCTTTCCGGGGGACATTCAGTACTTC CATSRELFPGDIQYF
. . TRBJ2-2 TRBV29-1 TGCAGCGTTGCGGACCCAGGTCACACCGGGGAGCTGTTTTTT CSVADPGHTGELFF
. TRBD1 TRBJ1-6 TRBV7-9 TGTGCCAGCAACAGACAGGGGTCCGATTCACCCCTCCACTTT CASNRQGSDSPLHF
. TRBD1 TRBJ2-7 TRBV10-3 TGTGCCATCAGTGAGTCCGGGGTCAGGGGGCTCGACGAGCAGTACTTC CAISESGVRGLDEQYF
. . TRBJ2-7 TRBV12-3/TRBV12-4 TGTGCCAGCAGCCGAACGGCCTACGAGCAGTACTTC CASSRTAYEQYF
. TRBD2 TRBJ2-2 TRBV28 TGTGCCAGCAGTTTATACGGGAGGGCCTTTCCCGGGGAGCTGTTTTTT CASSLYGRAFPGELFF
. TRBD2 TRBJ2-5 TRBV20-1 TGCAGTGCTAGAGATGCTGCGGGGGTGCTGGAGACCCAGTACTTC CSARDAAGVLETQYF
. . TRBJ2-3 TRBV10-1 TGCGCCAGCAGTGAGTCTAACCCGACAGATACGCAGTATTTT CASSESNPTDTQYF
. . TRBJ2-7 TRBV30 TGTGCCTGGAGGGGCAAGGGACACCAGGCATTATACGAGCAGTACTTC CAWRGKGHQALYEQYF
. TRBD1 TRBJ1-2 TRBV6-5 TGTGCCAGCAGTTACTCCGGGGTAGTTGGGACAGGGAACTATGGCTACACCTTC CASSYSGVVGTGNYGYTF
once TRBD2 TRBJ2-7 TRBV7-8 TGTGCCAGCAGCTTAGTTTCTAGCGGGATCTACGAGCAGTACTTC CASSLVSSGIYEQYF
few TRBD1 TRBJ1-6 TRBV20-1 TGCAGTGCTAGCATGGGACAGGGGGCGAATTCACCCCTCCACTTT CSASMGQGANSPLHF
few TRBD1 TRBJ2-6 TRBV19 TGTGCCAGCCGGGACAGGGGGACCGACAGCTCTGGGGCCAACGTCCTGACTTTC CASRDRGTDSSGANVLTF
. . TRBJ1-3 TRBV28 TGTGCCAGCAGTTTATCCCGAGGAGCAAGGAACACCATATATTTT CASSLSRGARNTIYF
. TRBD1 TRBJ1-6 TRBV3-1 TGTGCCAGCAGCCAAGGAGTACAGGGGGCCGGATCACCCCTCCACTTT CASSQGVQGAGSPLHF
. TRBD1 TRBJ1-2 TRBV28 TGTGCCAGCAGCGTAACCGGGACAGATGACTATGGCTACACCTTC CASSVTGTDDYGYTF
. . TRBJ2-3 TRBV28 TGTGCCAGCAGTTCCAGGGAGGATACGCAGTATTTT CASSSREDTQYF
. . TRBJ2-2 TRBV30 TGTGCCTGGCCGCAGGTTCGAGACACCGGGGAGCTGTTTTTT CAWPQVRDTGELFF
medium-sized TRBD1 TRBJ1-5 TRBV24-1 TGTGCCACCAGTGACCGAGCCCCGGCTACAGGGGTTGATCAGCCCCAGCATTTT CATSDRAPATGVDQPQHF
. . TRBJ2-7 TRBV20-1 TGCAGTGCTAGAAACAGCGAGCAGTACTTC CSARNSEQYF
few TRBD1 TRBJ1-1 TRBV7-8 TGTGCCAGCAGCTTAACAGGGGGCACTGAAGCTTTCTTT CASSLTGGTEAFF
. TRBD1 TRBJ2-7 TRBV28 TGTGCCAGCAGACCTACAGGGGGCGGTTACGAGCAGTACTTC CASRPTGGGYEQYF
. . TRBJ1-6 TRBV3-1 TGTGCCAGCAGCCACCCCCATTCACCCCTCCACTTT CASSHPHSPLHF
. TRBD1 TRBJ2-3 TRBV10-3 TGTGCCATCAGTGAGGGGACAGGGACAGATACGCAGTATTTT CAISEGTGTDTQYF
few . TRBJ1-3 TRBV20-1 TGCAGTGCTAGAGGAGGCCCTGGAAACACCATATATTTT CSARGGPGNTIYF
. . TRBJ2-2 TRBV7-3 TGTGCCAGCGGGCTCGGTGGAGCTACCGGGGAGCTGTTTTTT CASGLGGATGELFF
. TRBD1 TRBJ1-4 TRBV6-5 TGTGCCAGCAGTTACTCAGGCAGGGGGAATGAAAAACTGTTTTTT CASSYSGRGNEKLFF
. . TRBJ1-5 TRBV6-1 TGTGCCAGCAGGGACGGGTATAATCAGCCCCAGCATTTT CASRDGYNQPQHF
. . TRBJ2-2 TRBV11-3 TGTGCCAGCAGCTCACCCACCAAACGGAACACCGGGGAGCTGTTTTTT CASSSPTKRNTGELFF
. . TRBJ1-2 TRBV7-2 TGTGCCAGCAGCTTATGGGGGCAGGGACCCTATGGCTACACCTTC CASSLWGQGPYGYTF
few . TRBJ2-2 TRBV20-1 TGCAGTGCTACACACATTAACACCGGGGAGCTGTTTTTT CSATHINTGELFF